This TCR beta chain comes out of a study of OX40 agonist ivuxolimab in advanced cancers. Overall study context: Patients were infused with ivuxolimab every 2 weeks at 0.01 to 10 mg/kg.

Clones were read by immunoSEQ multiplex PCR, and TCRdb kept only the in-frame ones, dropping some. The data contain over 15,000 clones, 76% of them singletons. V was pared by 10 bases and J by 0 bases, with 6 bases between. This CDR3 spans 12 amino acids. The germline gives CDR1 MNHNY, CDR2 SVGAGI (reference sequence). This TCR was sampled from an adult with an advanced solid tumor such as melanoma, head and neck, liver or kidney cancer. The rearrangement uses TRBV6-6 and TRBJ2-2; D call uncertain. Sequences were derived from CD4+ or CD8+ T cells sorted from blood, sampled in a trial of the OX40 agonist ivuxolimab. The CDR3 coding sequence is TGTGCCATCGGTGCGAACACCGGGGAGCTGTTTTTT. This sequence encodes CAIGANTGELFF.